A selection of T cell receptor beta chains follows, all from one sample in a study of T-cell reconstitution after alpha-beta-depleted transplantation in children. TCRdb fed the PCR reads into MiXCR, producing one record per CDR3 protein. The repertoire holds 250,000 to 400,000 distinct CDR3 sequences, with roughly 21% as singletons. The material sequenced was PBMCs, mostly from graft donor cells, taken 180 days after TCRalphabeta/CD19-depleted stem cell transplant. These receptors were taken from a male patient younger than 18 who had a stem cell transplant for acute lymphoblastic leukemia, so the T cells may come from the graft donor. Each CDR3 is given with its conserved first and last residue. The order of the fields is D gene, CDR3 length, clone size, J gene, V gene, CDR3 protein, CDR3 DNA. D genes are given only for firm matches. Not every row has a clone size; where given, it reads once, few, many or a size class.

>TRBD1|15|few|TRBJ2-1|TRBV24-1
CATSDLPRDRDSQFF
TGTGCCACCAGTGATTTGCCTCGGGACAGGGATTCGCAGTTCTTC
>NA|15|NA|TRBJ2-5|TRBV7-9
CASSLALKTRETQYF
TGTGCCAGCAGCTTAGCACTTAAGACAAGGGAGACCCAGTACTTC
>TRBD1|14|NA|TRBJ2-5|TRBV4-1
CASSPGQGTETQYF
TGCGCCAGCAGCCCAGGACAGGGGACGGAGACCCAGTACTTC
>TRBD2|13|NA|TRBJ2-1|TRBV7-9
CASSYLSGNEQFF
TGTGCCAGCAGTTACCTTAGCGGGAATGAGCAGTTCTTC
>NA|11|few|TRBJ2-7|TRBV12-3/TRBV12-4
CASSAGLEQYF
TGTGCCAGCAGCGCCGGGCTCGAGCAGTACTTC
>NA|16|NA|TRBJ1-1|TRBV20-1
CSARVQGRILNTEAFF
TGCAGTGCTAGAGTCCAGGGGCGTATTTTGAACACTGAAGCTTTCTTT
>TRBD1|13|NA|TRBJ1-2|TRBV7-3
CASSKRDSYGYTF
TGTGCCAGCAGCAAGAGGGACAGCTATGGCTACACCTTC
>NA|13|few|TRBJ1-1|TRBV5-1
CASRQAGETEAFF
TGCGCCAGCAGGCAGGCCGGGGAAACTGAAGCTTTCTTT
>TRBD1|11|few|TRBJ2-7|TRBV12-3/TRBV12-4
CASNRQGRQYF
TGTGCCAGCAATCGACAGGGTCGGCAGTACTTC
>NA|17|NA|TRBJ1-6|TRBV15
CATSRDRGQPYNSPLHF
TGTGCCACCAGCAGAGACCGCGGACAGCCCTATAATTCACCCCTCCACTTT
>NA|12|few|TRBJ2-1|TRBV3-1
CASELGGNEQFF
TGTGCCAGCGAGCTCGGGGGCAATGAGCAGTTCTTC
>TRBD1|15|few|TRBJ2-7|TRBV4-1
CASSQRGTGRYEQYF
TGCGCCAGCAGCCAACGCGGGACAGGGCGCTACGAGCAGTACTTC
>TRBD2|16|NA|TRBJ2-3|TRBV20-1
CSAEGALAEITDTQYF
TGCAGTGCTGAGGGAGCGCTAGCGGAAATCACAGATACGCAGTATTTT
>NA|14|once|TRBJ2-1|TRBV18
CASSPSLANNEQFF
TGTGCCAGCTCACCATCTCTAGCGAACAATGAGCAGTTCTTC
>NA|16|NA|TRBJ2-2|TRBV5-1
CASAMGASGRTGELFF
TGCGCCAGCGCTATGGGGGCTAGCGGACGCACCGGGGAGCTGTTTTTT
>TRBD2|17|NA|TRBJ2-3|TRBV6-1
CASSEAVLAGGTDTQYF
TGTGCCAGCAGTGAAGCGGTACTAGCGGGAGGCACAGATACGCAGTATTTT
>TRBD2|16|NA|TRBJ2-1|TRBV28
CASSLPPPWTSNEQFF
TGTGCCAGCAGTTTGCCCCCCCCTTGGACTAGCAATGAGCAGTTCTTC
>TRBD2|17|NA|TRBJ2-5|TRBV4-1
CASSQVTSGFYQETQYF
TGCGCCAGCAGCCAAGTTACTAGCGGATTTTACCAAGAGACCCAGTACTTC
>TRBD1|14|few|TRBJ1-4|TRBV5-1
CASSLSTGGEKLFF
TGCGCCAGCAGCTTGTCGACAGGGGGTGAAAAACTGTTTTTT
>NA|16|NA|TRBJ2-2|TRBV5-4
CASSSTAFANTGELFF
TGTGCCAGCAGTTCGACAGCCTTCGCGAACACCGGGGAGCTGTTTTTT